This entry concerns a single TCR beta chain. This record belongs to a study of T cell changes during pregnancy in multiple sclerosis. The protocol was immunoSEQ multiplex PCR, while the TCRdb copy is restricted to in-frame clones and leaves out a portion. The profile covers 35,000 or so clones, with around 90% appearing a single time and approximately 4.5% taken by the ten largest. V shed 7 bases and J shed 2 bases, with 14 bases lying between them. CDR1 MNHEY and CDR2 SVGAGI come from the germline V gene. CDR3 length equals 14 residues. The chain joins TRBV6-5 to TRBJ2-5, with D perhaps TRBD2 (6 bases). Sequencing used peripheral blood, obtained in the second trimester of pregnancy. This TCR was recovered from a female donor in good health, enrolled as a control in a pregnancy study. The CDR3 reads CASTPTRVQETQYF. CDR3 in DNA: TGTGCCAGCACCCCGACTAGGGTTCAAGAGACCCAGTACTTC.